This TCR beta chain was sequenced during a study of T-cell reconstitution after alpha-beta-depleted transplantation in children. A few counts support this clonotype. As it was prepared, the TCRbeta library received unique molecular identifiers. TCRdb re-analysed the PCR reads in MiXCR, keeping a single row per CDR3 protein. The sample holds about 400,000 distinct CDR3 sequences, under 20% seen once. J was trimmed by 7 bases and V by 2 bases; bases with no gene match: 8. The CDR3 has 15 residues. Germline lookup yields CDR1 MGHDK and CDR2 SYGVNS. The gene calls are TRBV25-1 and TRBJ2-1, with 7 nucleotides matching TRBD1. The sequenced sample was PBMCs, mostly from graft donor cells, obtained 360 days after TCRalphabeta/CD19-depleted stem cell transplant. The receptor comes from a boy in the first two years of life who had a stem cell transplant for Wiskott-Aldrich syndrome, so the T cells may come from the graft donor. CDR3 in amino acids: CASSEVGDRRNEQFF. The DNA for the CDR3 is TGTGCCAGCAGTGAAGTAGGGGACAGAAGGAATGAGCAGTTCTTC.